Listed below are T cell receptor beta chains from one sample, sequenced in a study of regulatory T cells in long-lasting Graves disease. TCRdb reprocessed the multiplex PCR reads via MiXCR and lists one record per CDR3 protein. The sample contains around 250,000 distinct CDR3 sequences, 20% to 25% of which appear only once. Specimen: peripheral blood mononuclear cells (PBMCs), collected at new diagnosis, from a patient treated with antithyroid drugs. These receptors originate from a female donor with Graves disease. Each CDR3 is given with its conserved first and last residue. The order of the fields is J gene, V gene, clone size, D gene, CDR3 DNA, CDR3 protein. A D gene is named only where the DNA matches it firmly. The listing skips clone size in some rows; elsewhere it reads once, few, many or a size class.

J gene: TRBJ2-7
V gene: TRBV27
clone size: few
D gene: -
CDR3 DNA: TGTGCCAGCAGTCTTGACAGCCGGAGCTACTACGAGCAGTACTTC
CDR3 protein: CASSLDSRSYYEQYF

J gene: TRBJ2-7
V gene: TRBV5-1
clone size: few
D gene: -
CDR3 DNA: TGCGCCAGCAGCACTGACCAGGGCTACGAGCAGTACTTC
CDR3 protein: CASSTDQGYEQYF

J gene: TRBJ2-1
V gene: TRBV5-1
clone size: many
D gene: TRBD2
CDR3 DNA: TGCGCCAGCAGATATAGCGGGAGAGGCTACAATGAGCAGTTCTTC
CDR3 protein: CASRYSGRGYNEQFF

J gene: TRBJ1-4
V gene: TRBV30
clone size: many
D gene: TRBD1
CDR3 DNA: TGTGCCTGGAGTATACAGACAGGGATGGGTGAAAAACTGTTTTTT
CDR3 protein: CAWSIQTGMGEKLFF

J gene: TRBJ2-7
V gene: TRBV20-1
clone size: many
D gene: TRBD2
CDR3 DNA: TGCAGTGCCCCGACTAGCGGGGCCGTGGAGCAGTACTTC
CDR3 protein: CSAPTSGAVEQYF

J gene: TRBJ2-7
V gene: TRBV6-5
clone size: -
D gene: TRBD2
CDR3 DNA: TGTGCCAGCAGTTGGGGGACTAGCGGGGGTACAATTTACGAGCAGTACTTC
CDR3 protein: CASSWGTSGGTIYEQYF

J gene: TRBJ2-2
V gene: TRBV7-2
clone size: -
D gene: TRBD1
CDR3 DNA: TGTGCCAGCTGCGACAGGGGGCGCTCCGGGGAGCTGTTTTTT
CDR3 protein: CASCDRGRSGELFF

J gene: TRBJ2-5
V gene: TRBV18
clone size: many
D gene: -
CDR3 DNA: TGTGCCAGCTCACCAAAAGAGCTACAAGAGACCCAGTACTTC
CDR3 protein: CASSPKELQETQYF

J gene: TRBJ1-1
V gene: TRBV5-1
clone size: many
D gene: TRBD1
CDR3 DNA: TGCGCCAGCAGCTTTGATTCAGGGGGCACTGAAGCTTTCTTT
CDR3 protein: CASSFDSGGTEAFF

J gene: TRBJ1-1
V gene: TRBV5-1
clone size: many
D gene: -
CDR3 DNA: TGCGCCAGCAGGGGAGGCGTCAACACTGAAGCTTTCTTT
CDR3 protein: CASRGGVNTEAFF

J gene: TRBJ2-2
V gene: TRBV2
clone size: many
D gene: TRBD1
CDR3 DNA: TGTGCCAGCAGGGGGGCCTTGGACAGGGCTGGCCCCGGGGAGCTGTTTTTT
CDR3 protein: CASRGALDRAGPGELFF

J gene: TRBJ2-7
V gene: TRBV7-8
clone size: many
D gene: -
CDR3 DNA: TGTGCCAGCAGCCCCACCCGACTGGACGAGCAGTACTTC
CDR3 protein: CASSPTRLDEQYF

J gene: TRBJ2-1
V gene: TRBV4-3
clone size: many
D gene: -
CDR3 DNA: TGCGCCAGCAGCCAAGTTCAGGGTAATGAGCAGTTCTTC
CDR3 protein: CASSQVQGNEQFF

J gene: TRBJ1-6
V gene: TRBV3-1
clone size: many
D gene: -
CDR3 DNA: TGTGCCAGCAGCCAAGGAGGGGCACAGCATTCACCCCTCCACTTT
CDR3 protein: CASSQGGAQHSPLHF

J gene: TRBJ1-5
V gene: TRBV7-6
clone size: -
D gene: -
CDR3 DNA: TGTGCCAGCAGCTTAGCCGCCAGCAATCAGCCCCAGCATTTT
CDR3 protein: CASSLAASNQPQHF

J gene: TRBJ2-3
V gene: TRBV24-1
clone size: many
D gene: TRBD1
CDR3 DNA: TGTGCCACCAGTGATCCTGGGACAGGGCGGACGGATACGCAGTATTTT
CDR3 protein: CATSDPGTGRTDTQYF

J gene: TRBJ2-3
V gene: TRBV18
clone size: -
D gene: TRBD2
CDR3 DNA: TGTGCCAGCTCGGGGACTAGCGGGACCGGCACAGATACGCAGTATTTT
CDR3 protein: CASSGTSGTGTDTQYF

J gene: TRBJ1-1
V gene: TRBV18
clone size: many
D gene: -
CDR3 DNA: TGTGCCAGCTCAGCGGGACCGCTCATCATGCTCTTT
CDR3 protein: CASSAGPLIMLF

J gene: TRBJ1-1
V gene: TRBV28
clone size: many
D gene: -
CDR3 DNA: TGTGCCAGCAGTTATACAGGGCGAATTGAAGCTTTCTTT
CDR3 protein: CASSYTGRIEAFF

J gene: TRBJ1-5
V gene: TRBV4-3
clone size: -
D gene: -
CDR3 DNA: TGCGCCAGCAGCCAAGGGCTCCAGAAAAATCAGCCCCAGCATTTT
CDR3 protein: CASSQGLQKNQPQHF

J gene: TRBJ2-3
V gene: TRBV15
clone size: -
D gene: -
CDR3 DNA: TGTGCCACCAGCACAGACTCCCCGGGGCTAGATACGCAGTATTTT
CDR3 protein: CATSTDSPGLDTQYF

J gene: TRBJ2-4
V gene: TRBV2
clone size: many
D gene: TRBD2
CDR3 DNA: TGTGCCAGCAGACCCGGGGGGGGAGGGAGCATTCAGTACTTC
CDR3 protein: CASRPGGGGSIQYF

J gene: TRBJ1-2
V gene: TRBV20-1
clone size: many
D gene: TRBD1
CDR3 DNA: TGCAGTGCTAGAGCGCAGGGGGCGACCTATGGCTACACCTTC
CDR3 protein: CSARAQGATYGYTF

J gene: TRBJ1-2
V gene: TRBV12-5
clone size: few
D gene: TRBD1
CDR3 DNA: TGTGCTAGTGGTTTGGTACCGACAGGGGGCAAAGGCTACACCTTC
CDR3 protein: CASGLVPTGGKGYTF

J gene: TRBJ2-7
V gene: TRBV7-2
clone size: many
D gene: TRBD2
CDR3 DNA: TGTGCCAGCAGCCATAGTAGCGGGGTATACGAGCAGTACTTC
CDR3 protein: CASSHSSGVYEQYF

J gene: TRBJ1-5
V gene: TRBV20-1
clone size: many
D gene: -
CDR3 DNA: TGCAGACCACCGAGGTCTGCGAACAATCAGCCCCAGCATTTT
CDR3 protein: CRPPRSANNQPQHF

J gene: TRBJ1-1
V gene: TRBV7-6
clone size: once
D gene: -
CDR3 DNA: TGTGCCAGCAGCCTCCACCGACAGGACATGAACACTGAAGCTTTCTTT
CDR3 protein: CASSLHRQDMNTEAFF

J gene: TRBJ2-1
V gene: TRBV13
clone size: many
D gene: TRBD2
CDR3 DNA: TGTGCCAGCAGCCGAGAGGGGTTGGTAGCGGGAGGAGGTGAGCAGTTCTTC
CDR3 protein: CASSREGLVAGGGEQFF

J gene: TRBJ2-1
V gene: TRBV4-1
clone size: few
D gene: TRBD2
CDR3 DNA: TGCGCCAGCAGCTTCCCCGGGACTAGCAATGAGCAGTTCTTC
CDR3 protein: CASSFPGTSNEQFF

J gene: TRBJ2-1
V gene: TRBV7-9
clone size: many
D gene: -
CDR3 DNA: TGTGCCAGCAGCCGGATGGGGGGTGGGAATGAGCAGTTCTTC
CDR3 protein: CASSRMGGGNEQFF

J gene: TRBJ1-2
V gene: TRBV7-2
clone size: many
D gene: -
CDR3 DNA: TGTGCCAGCAGCTTAGTCCCCAGTAACTATGGCTACACCTTC
CDR3 protein: CASSLVPSNYGYTF

J gene: TRBJ1-2
V gene: TRBV5-1
clone size: -
D gene: -
CDR3 DNA: TGCGCCAGCAGCTTGTCCCCGAACTATGGCTACACCTTC
CDR3 protein: CASSLSPNYGYTF

J gene: TRBJ2-2
V gene: TRBV29-1
clone size: -
D gene: -
CDR3 DNA: TGCAGCGCCCTAGGAGGGAGGCACACCGGGGAGCTGTTTTTT
CDR3 protein: CSALGGRHTGELFF

J gene: TRBJ2-2
V gene: TRBV7-2
clone size: many
D gene: -
CDR3 DNA: TGTGCCAGCAGCCTTATGAACACCGGGGAGCTGTTTTTT
CDR3 protein: CASSLMNTGELFF

J gene: TRBJ1-2
V gene: TRBV28
clone size: many
D gene: -
CDR3 DNA: TGTGCCGCGCGGAGGGGGAACTATGGCTACACCTTC
CDR3 protein: CAARRGNYGYTF

J gene: TRBJ2-1
V gene: TRBV20-1
clone size: many
D gene: -
CDR3 DNA: TGCAGTGCTCAGGAGTGGCGAGGCAATGAGCAGTTCTTC
CDR3 protein: CSAQEWRGNEQFF

J gene: TRBJ1-2
V gene: TRBV6-1
clone size: -
D gene: -
CDR3 DNA: TGTGCCAGCAGCTCCTGGGAGACAGCTTTAGGTGGCTACACCTTC
CDR3 protein: CASSSWETALGGYTF

J gene: TRBJ2-1
V gene: TRBV18
clone size: many
D gene: -
CDR3 DNA: TGTGCCACCGCTGGTGGGACTGGATACAATGAGCAGTTCTTC
CDR3 protein: CATAGGTGYNEQFF

J gene: TRBJ1-3
V gene: TRBV20-1
clone size: -
D gene: -
CDR3 DNA: TGCAGTGCTAGAGATCCCGCCCTCTCTGGAAACACCATATATTTT
CDR3 protein: CSARDPALSGNTIYF

J gene: TRBJ2-3
V gene: TRBV12-3/TRBV12-4
clone size: many
D gene: -
CDR3 DNA: TGTGCCAGCAAACCCAACGGCGGTTTCACAGATACGCAGTATTTT
CDR3 protein: CASKPNGGFTDTQYF

J gene: TRBJ2-7
V gene: TRBV7-2
clone size: -
D gene: -
CDR3 DNA: TGTGCCAGCAGCATCGGGAGTTACAAGCAGTACTTC
CDR3 protein: CASSIGSYKQYF

J gene: TRBJ2-5
V gene: TRBV6-5
clone size: many
D gene: -
CDR3 DNA: TGTGCCAGCAGTTACTACGCCGATCCTCTCGAGACCCAGTACTTC
CDR3 protein: CASSYYADPLETQYF

J gene: TRBJ2-3
V gene: TRBV20-1
clone size: once
D gene: -
CDR3 DNA: TGCAGTGCTAGCGTCCTAGGGGGTTCGCTCACAGATACGCAGTATTTT
CDR3 protein: CSASVLGGSLTDTQYF

J gene: TRBJ1-1
V gene: TRBV2
clone size: -
D gene: -
CDR3 DNA: TGTGCCAGCAGTGAAGCTCCTCTCCCGTATACTGAAGCTTTCTTT
CDR3 protein: CASSEAPLPYTEAFF

J gene: TRBJ2-7
V gene: TRBV4-2
clone size: many
D gene: -
CDR3 DNA: TGTGCCAGCAGCCAATCTTTTTCCCACGAGCAGTACTTC
CDR3 protein: CASSQSFSHEQYF

J gene: TRBJ2-1
V gene: TRBV14
clone size: few
D gene: TRBD2
CDR3 DNA: TGTGCCAGCAACCGATTGGGAGGGAATGAGCAGTTCTTC
CDR3 protein: CASNRLGGNEQFF

J gene: TRBJ2-3
V gene: TRBV2
clone size: many
D gene: TRBD2
CDR3 DNA: TGTGCCAGCAGTGAAGAAGACGGGGGGACTGGCACAGATACGCAGTATTTT
CDR3 protein: CASSEEDGGTGTDTQYF

J gene: TRBJ2-7
V gene: TRBV6-2/TRBV6-3
clone size: many
D gene: -
CDR3 DNA: TGTGCCAGCAGTTTCAACGGGTCTTTCACCTACGAGCAGTACTTC
CDR3 protein: CASSFNGSFTYEQYF

J gene: TRBJ2-7
V gene: TRBV29-1
clone size: many
D gene: -
CDR3 DNA: TGCAGCGTGACTGGACAGCTGTGGGGCGAGCAGTACTTC
CDR3 protein: CSVTGQLWGEQYF

J gene: TRBJ1-1
V gene: TRBV7-9
clone size: many
D gene: TRBD1
CDR3 DNA: TGTGCCAGCAGCTTAGCCGGGGGACAGCGCACTGAAGCTTTCTTT
CDR3 protein: CASSLAGGQRTEAFF

J gene: TRBJ2-3
V gene: TRBV7-8
clone size: many
D gene: -
CDR3 DNA: TGTGCCAGCAGCTTATTGGTTGGGTTAGATACGCAGTATTTT
CDR3 protein: CASSLLVGLDTQYF